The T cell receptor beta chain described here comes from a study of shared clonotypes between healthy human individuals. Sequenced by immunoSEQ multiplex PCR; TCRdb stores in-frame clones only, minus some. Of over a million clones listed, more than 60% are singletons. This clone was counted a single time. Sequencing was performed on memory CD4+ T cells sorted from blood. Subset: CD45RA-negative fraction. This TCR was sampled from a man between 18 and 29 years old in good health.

CDR3 protein: CASSPTGLAGRIYEQYF. The CDR3 DNA reads as TGTGCCAGCAGCCCTACGGGACTAGCGGGCCGGATCTACGAGCAGTACTTC. V is TRBV5-6 and J is TRBJ2-7, with 12 bases identical to TRBD2. Germline-derived CDR1 and CDR2 are SGHDT and YYEEEE. The CDR3 runs 17 residues. The trim removed 4 bases at V and 3 bases at J, leaving 11 bases unmatched.